These 9 T cell receptor beta chains came from one sample sequenced in a study of monozygotic twins with inflammatory bowel disease. Reanalyzing the 5' RACE reads, TCRdb keeps one entry per CDR3 protein, without DNA. The data include 200,000 to 250,000 distinct CDR3 sequences; the top ten clones carry around 7.6%. Source material: blood. These TCRs come from a human donor with ulcerative colitis or Crohn's disease, or a healthy co-twin of an affected twin (not recorded which).

The chain couples TRBV27 to TRBJ1-2; TCRdb selects TRBD1, and the lack of DNA leaves this call unchecked. This CDR3 region has 15 residues. Germline V lookup: CDR1 MNHEY, CDR2 SMNVEV (reference sequence). CDR3 region: CASSWGAGSNYGYTF.

The chain links TRBV12-3 or TRBV12-4 to TRBJ2-2; TCRdb proposes TRBD2, but this gene call is untestable without DNA. The CDR3 length is 15 residues. CDR3 protein: CASSSRTTNTGELFF.

The V call is TRBV10-3, the J call TRBJ2-7; TCRdb names TRBD2, which stays unverified in the absence of DNA. CDR3 length: 13 amino acids. CDR1 and CDR2 (germline): ENHRY, SYGVKD. CDR3 loop: CAITPGLVGEQYF.

This chain connects TRBV4-1 to TRBJ1-5; TCRdb's D gene call, TRBD1, goes unchecked for lack of DNA. The germline CDR1 and CDR2 sequences are MGHRA and YSYEKL. CDR3 length: 16 amino acids. The CDR3 reads CASSQEGGQGSQPQHF.

The CDR3 protein is CASSRGVAGVVTGELFF. The chain recombines TRBV7-2 with TRBJ2-2; TCRdb's D call of TRBD2 is untestable without DNA. There are 17 residues in the CDR3. Germline V CDR1 and CDR2: SGHTA, FQGNSA.

This chain joins TRBV28 and TRBJ2-2; the D call of TRBD2 rests on TCRdb alone, since no DNA is present to check it. Per the germline V gene, CDR1 is MDHEN and CDR2 is SYDVKM. The CDR3 is made up of 15 amino acids. CDR3 sequence reads: CASSSLREDTGELFF.

This rearrangement joins TRBV6-5 to TRBJ2-7; the D call from TCRdb, TRBD1, cannot be confirmed without DNA. The CDR3 sequence is 15 residues long. Germline V lookup: CDR1 MNHEY, CDR2 SVGAGI. The CDR3 region is CASSTRQGSSYEQYF.

V is TRBV3-1 and J is TRBJ1-2; there is no DNA to check the TCRdb D call of TRBD1. The germline V gene encodes CDR1 LGHDT and CDR2 YNNKEL (reference sequence). CDR3 length: 15 amino acids. The CDR3 is CASSQFATGGSGYTF.

This chain links TRBV6-1 with TRBJ2-1; the TRBD2 assignment by TCRdb is unverifiable without DNA. Per germline, CDR1 MNHNS and CDR2 SASEGT. The CDR3 runs to 14 residues. CDR3 residues: CASRSGLAGGPEFF.